This TCR beta chain was recorded in a study of T cell responses to AZD1222 COVID-19 vaccine. The data were produced by immunoSEQ multiplex PCR, yet TCRdb's version contains in-frame clones alone and is incomplete. The sample has fewer than 100,000 clones, almost 90% seen once. V dropped 4 bases and J dropped 5 bases, with 11 bases sitting between them. CDR3 length: 13 amino acids. The chain joins TRBV12-3 or TRBV12-4 to TRBJ2-5, with a possible D match to TRBD2 (6 bases). The material sequenced was peripheral blood, taken 28 days after the second AZD1222 dose. This receptor was identified in an adult who received the AZD1222 COVID-19 vaccine. Here the CDR3 reads CASSSTSSETQYF. CDR3 bases: TGTGCCAGCAGTTCAACTAGCTCTGAGACCCAGTACTTC.